This T cell receptor beta chain was captured by sequencing in a study of shared clonotypes between healthy human individuals. General study findings and limits: Among donors, sharing of clonotypes was expected to be affected by sequencing depth. Enrolling few donors narrowed the genetic and exposure-history diversity that was represented. Larger estimated richness was generally recorded for naive subsets relative to memory subsets.

Some clones are missing from TCRdb's copy, which holds only in-frame ones; the method was immunoSEQ multiplex PCR. The sample comprises roughly 2,500,000 clones, over 85% of which are singletons, and 0.36% rests with the top ten. About this clone itself: The antigen is not known.

Per the germline V gene, CDR1 is GTSNPN and CDR2 is SVGIG (reference sequence). The V end was cut by 0 bases, the J end by 5 bases, with 11 bases between. The CDR3 consists of 14 residues. CD4+ cells underwent separation, giving CD45RA+ naive and CD45RA-negative memory subsets. This sequence originates from a man between 18 and 29 years old in good health. Some clones in this sample may be carry-over from other donors' samples. Sequencing was done on a sample of naive CD4+ T cells from PBMCs. The subset: CD45RA+ positively selected. The V and J genes are TRBV30 and TRBJ1-5; no firm D call. The CDR3 reads CAWSVRLSDQPQHF. The CDR3 bases are TGTGCCTGGAGTGTACGGCTGTCGGATCAGCCCCAGCATTTT.